The clone carrying this T cell receptor beta chain turned up a few times. TCRdb independently ran MiXCR on the 5' RACE reads; one entry per CDR3 protein. The data contain fewer than 550,000 distinct CDR3 sequences, approximately 16% of them singletons. The germline CDR1 and CDR2 sequences are MDHEN and SYDVKM. The CDR3 loop spans 15 amino acids. V was trimmed by 5 bases and J by 4 bases, leaving 14 bases between them. This specimen belongs to a study of identical twins. A further study also used this sample, focusing on yellow fever vaccine responses in identical twins.

V is TRBV28 and J is TRBJ2-2; TRBD2 is a possible D gene (6 bases). Material for sequencing was CD4+ T cells sorted from blood. This TCR came from a woman aged 18-30 years in good health. CDR3 amino acids: CASSTGLRATGELFF. CDR3 sequence (DNA): TGTGCCAGCAGTACGGGACTTCGAGCCACCGGGGAGCTGTTTTTT.